This T cell receptor (beta chain) was sequenced for a study of Ad26.COV2.S vaccination and SARS-CoV-2 variants. This clone was counted between two and nine times. Antigen: not known. This CDR3 region has 13 residues. V was clipped by 6 bases and J by 4 bases; unmatched bases: 3. Broader study findings: Those who received vaccine or placebo ended up with similar non-spike TCR breadth.

Measured with immunoSEQ multiplex PCR; TCRdb has only the in-frame clones, and not every one. The data contain fewer than 50,000 clones, 83% of them singletons. This receptor was obtained from a human donor who had recovered from COVID-19. V usage is TRBV12-3 or TRBV12-4 and J usage is TRBJ1-2, with TRBD1 identical over 9 bases. Material: peripheral blood, obtained after recovery from COVID-19. CDR3 nucleotide sequence: TGTGCCAGCAGCTCGACAGGGGGCTATGGCTACACCTTC. Residues: CASSSTGGYGYTF.